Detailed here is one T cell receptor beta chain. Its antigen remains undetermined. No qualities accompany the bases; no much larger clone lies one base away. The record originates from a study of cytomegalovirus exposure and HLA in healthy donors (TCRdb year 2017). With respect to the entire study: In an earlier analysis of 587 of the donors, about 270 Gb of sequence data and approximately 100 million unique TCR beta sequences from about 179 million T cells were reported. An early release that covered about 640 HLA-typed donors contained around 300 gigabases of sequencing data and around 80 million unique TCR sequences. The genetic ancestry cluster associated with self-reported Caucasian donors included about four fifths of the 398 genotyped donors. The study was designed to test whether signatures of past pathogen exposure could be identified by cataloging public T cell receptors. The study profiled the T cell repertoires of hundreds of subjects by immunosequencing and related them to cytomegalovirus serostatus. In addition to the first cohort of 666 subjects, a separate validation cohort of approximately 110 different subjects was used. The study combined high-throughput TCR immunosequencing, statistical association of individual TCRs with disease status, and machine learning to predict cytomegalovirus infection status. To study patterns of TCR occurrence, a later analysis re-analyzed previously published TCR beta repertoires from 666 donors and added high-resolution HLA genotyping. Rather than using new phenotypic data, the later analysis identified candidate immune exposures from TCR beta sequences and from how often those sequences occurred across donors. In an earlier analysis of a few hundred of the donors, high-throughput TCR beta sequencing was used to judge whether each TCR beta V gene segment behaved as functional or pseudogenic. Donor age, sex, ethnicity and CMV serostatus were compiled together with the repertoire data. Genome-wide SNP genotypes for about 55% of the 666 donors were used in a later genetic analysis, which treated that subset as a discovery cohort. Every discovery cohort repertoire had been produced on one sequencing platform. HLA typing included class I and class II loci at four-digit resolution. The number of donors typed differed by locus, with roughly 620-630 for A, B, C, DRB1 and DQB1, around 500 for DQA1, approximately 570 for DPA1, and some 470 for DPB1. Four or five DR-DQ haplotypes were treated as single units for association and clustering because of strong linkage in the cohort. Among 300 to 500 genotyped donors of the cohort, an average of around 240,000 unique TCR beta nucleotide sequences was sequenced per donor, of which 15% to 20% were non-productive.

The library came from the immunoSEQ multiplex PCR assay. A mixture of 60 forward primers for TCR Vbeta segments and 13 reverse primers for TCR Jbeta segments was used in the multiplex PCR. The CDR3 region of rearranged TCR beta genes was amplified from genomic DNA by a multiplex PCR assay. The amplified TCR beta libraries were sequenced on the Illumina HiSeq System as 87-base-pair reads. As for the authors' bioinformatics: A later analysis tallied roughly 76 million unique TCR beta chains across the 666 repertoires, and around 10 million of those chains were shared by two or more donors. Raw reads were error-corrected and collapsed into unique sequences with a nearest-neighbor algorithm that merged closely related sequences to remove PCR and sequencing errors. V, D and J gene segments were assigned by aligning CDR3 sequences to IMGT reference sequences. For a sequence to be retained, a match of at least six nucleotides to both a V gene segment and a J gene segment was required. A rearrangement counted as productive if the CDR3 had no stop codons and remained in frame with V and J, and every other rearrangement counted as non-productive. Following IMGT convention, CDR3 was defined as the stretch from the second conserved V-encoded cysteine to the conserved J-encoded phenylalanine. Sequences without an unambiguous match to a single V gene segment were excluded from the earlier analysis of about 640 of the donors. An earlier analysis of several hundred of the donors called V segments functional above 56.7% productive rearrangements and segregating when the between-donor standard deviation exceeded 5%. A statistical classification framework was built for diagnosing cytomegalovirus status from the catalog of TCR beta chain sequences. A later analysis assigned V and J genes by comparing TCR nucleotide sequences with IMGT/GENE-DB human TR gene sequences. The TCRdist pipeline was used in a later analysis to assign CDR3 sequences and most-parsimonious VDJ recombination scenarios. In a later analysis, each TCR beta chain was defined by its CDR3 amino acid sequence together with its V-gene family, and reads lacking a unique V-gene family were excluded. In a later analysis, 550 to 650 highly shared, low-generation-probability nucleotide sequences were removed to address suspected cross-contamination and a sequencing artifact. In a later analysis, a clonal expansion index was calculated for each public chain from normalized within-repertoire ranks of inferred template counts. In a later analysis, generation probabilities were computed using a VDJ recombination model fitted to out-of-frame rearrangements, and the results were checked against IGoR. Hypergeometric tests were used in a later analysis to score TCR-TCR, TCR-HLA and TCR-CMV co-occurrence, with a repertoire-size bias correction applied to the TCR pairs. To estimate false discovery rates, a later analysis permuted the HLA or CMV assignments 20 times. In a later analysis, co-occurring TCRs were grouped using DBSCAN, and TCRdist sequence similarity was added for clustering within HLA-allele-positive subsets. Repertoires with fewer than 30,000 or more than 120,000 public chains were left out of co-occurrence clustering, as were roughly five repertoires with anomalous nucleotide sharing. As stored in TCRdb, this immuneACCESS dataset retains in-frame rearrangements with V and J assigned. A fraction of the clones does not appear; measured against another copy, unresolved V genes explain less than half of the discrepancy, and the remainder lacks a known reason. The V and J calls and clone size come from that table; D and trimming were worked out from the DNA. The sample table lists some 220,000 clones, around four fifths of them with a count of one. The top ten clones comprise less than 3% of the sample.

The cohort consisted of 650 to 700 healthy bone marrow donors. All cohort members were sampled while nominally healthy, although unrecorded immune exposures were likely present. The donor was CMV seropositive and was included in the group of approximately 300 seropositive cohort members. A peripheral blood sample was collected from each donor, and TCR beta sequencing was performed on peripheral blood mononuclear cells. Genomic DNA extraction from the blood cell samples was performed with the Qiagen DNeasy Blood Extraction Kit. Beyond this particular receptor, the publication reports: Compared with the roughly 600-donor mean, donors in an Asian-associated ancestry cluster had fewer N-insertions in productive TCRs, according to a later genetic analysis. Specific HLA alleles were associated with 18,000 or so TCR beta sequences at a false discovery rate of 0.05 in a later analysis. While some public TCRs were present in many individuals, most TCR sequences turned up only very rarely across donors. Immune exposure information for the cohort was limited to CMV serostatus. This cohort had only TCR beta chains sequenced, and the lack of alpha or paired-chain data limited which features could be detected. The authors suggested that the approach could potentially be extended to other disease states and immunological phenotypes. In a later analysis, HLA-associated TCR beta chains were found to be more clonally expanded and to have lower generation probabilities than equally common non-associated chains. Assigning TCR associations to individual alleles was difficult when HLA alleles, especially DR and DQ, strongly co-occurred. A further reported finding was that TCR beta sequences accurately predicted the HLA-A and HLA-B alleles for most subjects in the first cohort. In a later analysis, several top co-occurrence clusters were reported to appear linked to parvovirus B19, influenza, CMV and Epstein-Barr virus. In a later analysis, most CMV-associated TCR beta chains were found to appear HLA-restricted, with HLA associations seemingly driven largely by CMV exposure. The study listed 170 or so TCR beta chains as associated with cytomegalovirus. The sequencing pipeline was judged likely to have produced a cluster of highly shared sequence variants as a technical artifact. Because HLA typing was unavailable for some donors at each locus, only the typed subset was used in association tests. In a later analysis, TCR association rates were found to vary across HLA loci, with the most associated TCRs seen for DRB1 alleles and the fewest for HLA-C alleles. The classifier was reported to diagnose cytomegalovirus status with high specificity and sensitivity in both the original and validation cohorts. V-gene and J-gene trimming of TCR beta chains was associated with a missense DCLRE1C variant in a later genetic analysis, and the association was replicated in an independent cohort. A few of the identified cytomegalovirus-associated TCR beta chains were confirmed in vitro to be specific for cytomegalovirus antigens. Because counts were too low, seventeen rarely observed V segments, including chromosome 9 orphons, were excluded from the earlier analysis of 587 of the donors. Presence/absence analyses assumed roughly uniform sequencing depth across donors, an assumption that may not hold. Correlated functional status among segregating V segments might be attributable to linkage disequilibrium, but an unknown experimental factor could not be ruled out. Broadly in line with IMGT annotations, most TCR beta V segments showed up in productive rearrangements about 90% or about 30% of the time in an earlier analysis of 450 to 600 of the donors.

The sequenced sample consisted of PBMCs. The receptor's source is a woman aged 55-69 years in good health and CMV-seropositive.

The DNA is TGTGCCAGCAGCCCCTCCTTCGCCTTAGTGACTGAAGCTTTCTTT. Translated, this is CASSPSFALVTEAFF. The rearrangement joined TRBV11-2 to TRBJ1-1, with the D segment identity uncertain. Measured from the cysteine to the phenylalanine, the CDR3 is 15 residues long. Solely the CDR3 DNA is kept, with 45 bases framed from the first base. CDR1 and CDR2, looked up from the germline V gene, are SGHAT and FQNNGV. The junction shows trimming of 5 bases on V and 5 bases on J, plus 18 bases between the germline ends.